This entry lists 14 T cell receptor beta chains sequenced from one sample in a study of patients and donors after allogeneic stem cell transplantation. TCRdb itself ran the RT-PCR reads through MiXCR, one entry per CDR3 protein. The repertoire holds about a million distinct CDR3 sequences, with 18% as singletons. The specimen was blood, either unsorted or a sorted T cell fraction (not recorded which). The receptors were gathered from a human donor who was either an allogeneic HSCT recipient or a stem cell or donor lymphocyte infusion donor (not recorded which). It is not recorded whose cells these are; they may come from a transplant donor.

V usage is TRBV5-5 and J usage is TRBJ2-2; 9 bases align to TRBD1. The CDR3 has 16 amino acids. J was trimmed by 1 base and V by 2 bases; bases with no gene match: 3. Germline V gene lookup returns CDR1 SGHKS and CDR2 YYEKEE (reference sequence). The CDR3 protein is CASSFSTGGNTGELFF. CDR3 coding DNA: TGTGCCAGCAGCTTTTCGACAGGGGGGAACACCGGGGAGCTGTTTTTT.

V usage is TRBV9 and J usage is TRBJ2-3, with TRBD2 matching over 7 bases. V shed 2 bases and J 0 bases; nucleotides not matched to a gene: 3. Germline CDR1 SGDLS, CDR2 YYNGEE. The CDR3 consists of 15 residues. The CDR3 sequence: CASSVNGGSTDTQYF. The CDR3 bases are TGTGCCAGCAGCGTCAACGGGGGGAGCACAGATACGCAGTATTTT.

The gene calls are TRBV6-1 and TRBJ2-3, with no clear D. The CDR3 length is 16 residues. CDR1 MNHNS and CDR2 SASEGT come from the germline V gene. Deletions cut 6 bases from V and 3 bases from J, with 19 bases between. CDR3 amino acids: CASRGLGYDPTDTQYF. The CDR3 DNA reads TGTGCCAGCAGAGGCCTCGGTTATGATCCGACAGATACGCAGTATTTT.

V usage is TRBV28 and J usage is TRBJ1-4; D ambiguous. V lost 8 bases to trimming and J lost 4 bases, with 14 bases between them. Germline-derived CDR1 and CDR2 are MDHEN and SYDVKM. The CDR3 covers 14 residues. The CDR3 sequence: CASRTPTLNEKLFF. The CDR3 nucleotides are TGTGCCAGCCGTACCCCCACCCTTAATGAAAAACTGTTTTTT.

This clonotype was counted between two and nine times. The V gene is TRBV6-2 or TRBV6-3, the J gene TRBJ2-7, with D maybe TRBD2 (5 bases). This CDR3 spans 14 amino acids. Deletions cut 3 bases from V and 6 bases from J, with 15 bases between. CDR1 is MNHEY, CDR2 SVGEGT, per germline. CDR3 in amino acids: CASSYLLEGGEQYF. Written as DNA, the CDR3 is TGTGCCAGCAGTTATCTCCTTGAGGGTGGCGAGCAGTACTTC.

This chain joins TRBV18 and TRBJ1-4; the D gene is possibly TRBD1 (5 bases). Looked up from germline, CDR1 is KGHSH and CDR2 is LQKENI. The length of the CDR3 is 16 residues. V was pared by 2 bases and J by 6 bases, with 16 bases between. CDR3 protein: CASSPWQGGGHEKLFF. CDR3 sequence (DNA): TGTGCCAGCTCACCATGGCAGGGCGGGGGACATGAAAAACTGTTTTTT. Drawing the rest from reference TRBV18 and TRBJ1-4, the complete variable domain is NAGVMQNPRHLVRRRGQEARLRCSPMKGHSHVYWYRQLPEEGLKFMVYLQKENIIDESGMPKERFSAEFPKEGPSILRIQQVVRGDSAAYFCASSPWQGGGHEKLFFGSGTQLSVL.

The CDR3 DNA sequence: TGCAGTGCCCAGAGAGGGGTGGCAATTAACTATGGCTACACCTTC. It yields the protein CSAQRGVAINYGYTF. The chain recombines TRBV20-1 with TRBJ1-2; weak D call: TRBD1 (5 bases). The CDR3 consists of 15 residues. Germline loops: CDR1 DFQATT, CDR2 SNEGSKA (reference sequence). Trimming left V 6 bases short and J 1 base short, with 18 bases between.

The CDR3 DNA reads as TGTGCCAGCAGCTTACCGATTGCGCAAGATCAAGCTTTCTTT. It yields the protein CASSLPIAQDQAFF. The chain joins TRBV11-3 to TRBJ1-1, with no clear D. The ends were cut back, 2 bases at V and 9 bases at J, with 16 bases in the middle. The CDR3 runs 14 residues. Germline loops: CDR1 SGHNT, CDR2 YENEEA.

The chain couples TRBV27 to TRBJ2-1; 7 nucleotides line up with TRBD1. Germline-derived CDR1 and CDR2 are MNHEY and SMNVEV (reference sequence). The CDR3 contains 15 residues. The J segment lost 3 bases and the V segment lost 6 bases, leaving 8 bases of the junction unmatched. The CDR3 DNA is TGTGCCAGCAGGAACCGGGACAGAGTCTACAATGAGCAGTTCTTC. Protein: CASRNRDRVYNEQFF.

This clonotype was recorded once. Here the CDR3 reads CSALHGTLEQYF. The CDR3 DNA reads as TGCAGTGCTCTACACGGGACACTTGAGCAGTACTTC. The chain joins TRBV20-1 to TRBJ2-7, with TRBD1 as a possible D gene (6 bases). CDR3 length: 12 residues. Germline values: CDR1 DFQATT, CDR2 SNEGSKA (reference sequence). Trimming shortened V by 5 bases and J by 7 bases, and 15 bases separated the two germline ends.

This clonotype occurred a few times. J is TRBJ2-6 and V is TRBV11-2, with D maybe TRBD1 (7 bases). V was clipped by 5 bases and J by 0 bases, with 17 bases between them. From germline, CDR1 is SGHAT and CDR2 FQNNGV. The CDR3 totals 18 residues. The CDR3 loop is CASSPRTGLSSGANVLTF. The CDR3, as DNA: TGTGCCAGCAGCCCCAGGACAGGACTATCCTCTGGGGCCAACGTCCTGACTTTC. The full variable domain, its missing parts supplied by reference TRBV11-2 and TRBJ2-6, is EAGVAQSPRYKIIEKRQSVAFWCNPISGHATLYWYQQILGQGPKLLIQFQNNGVVDDSQLPKDRFSAERLKGVDSTLKIQPAKLEDSAVYLCASSPRTGLSSGANVLTFGAGSRLTVL.

This clonotype was found a few times. The chain combines TRBV12-3 or TRBV12-4 with TRBJ1-1; tentative D call: TRBD1 (6 bases). CDR3 length equals 14 residues. With 6 bases removed from V and 0 bases from J, the gap between germline ends came to 11 bases. CDR3 nucleotides: TGTGCCAGCAGCTTAAACAGGGTGAACACTGAAGCTTTCTTT. Translating gives CASSLNRVNTEAFF.

The rearrangement joins TRBV20-1 to TRBJ1-3; the D gene is possibly TRBD1 (5 bases). Germline CDR1 is DFQATT and CDR2 is SNEGSKA (reference sequence). CDR3 length equals 18 residues. Trimming shortened V by 0 bases and J by 2 bases, and 20 bases separated the two germline ends. CDR3 region: CSARDPHETLTAGNTIYF. The CDR3, as DNA: TGCAGTGCTAGAGACCCGCACGAAACCCTGACAGCTGGAAACACCATATATTTT.

The chain joins TRBV12-3 or TRBV12-4 to TRBJ1-1, with a possible D match to TRBD1 (5 bases). This CDR3 is built from 12 residues. Trimming removed 3 bases from V and 6 bases from J, with 8 bases in between. The CDR3: CASSFDSAEAFF. CDR3 DNA sequence: TGTGCCAGCAGTTTCGACAGCGCTGAAGCTTTCTTT.